This TCR beta chain was obtained from a study of response to subunit inactivated influenza vaccine. Broader study findings: That few new T cells are recruited by each seasonal influenza vaccination was the authors' suggestion.

A few counts support this clonotype. No antigen is known for it. Via MiXCR, TCRdb re-called the RT-PCR reads, giving one row per CDR3 protein. The sample yields more than 250,000 distinct CDR3 sequences, around a fifth seen once. The CDR3 sequence is 12 residues long. Between the trimmed V and J ends, which lost 3 bases and 7 bases, there was a span of 8 bases. Per germline, CDR1 MNHNS and CDR2 SASEGT. This sequence joins TRBV6-1 and TRBJ2-3; D is unresolved. This receptor was identified in a man aged 50 to 69 who received an inactivated influenza vaccine. The sample consisted of PBMCs from blood, taken 21 months after vaccination. This CDR3 reads CASSDPVYTQYF. DNA of the CDR3: TGTGCCAGCAGTGATCCCGTTTATACGCAGTATTTT.